This passage covers 26 T cell receptor beta chains from one sample sequenced in a study of blood T cell repertoires in COVID-19. Using immunoSEQ multiplex PCR, the repertoire was profiled, and TCRdb retains in-frame clones only, with some absent. The top ten hold 8.9% of the sample, which has about 140,000 clones, roughly 84% seen once. The sequenced sample was peripheral blood. The receptors derive from a man aged 30 to 39 with COVID-19, enrolled during active disease.

CDR3 sequence (DNA): TGTGCCAGCAGGGGTGGGGAAGGGGGATACAATGAGCAGTTCTTC. Translating it yields CASRGGEGGYNEQFF. The genes are TRBV27 and TRBJ2-1, with D perhaps TRBD1 (6 bases). Germline assignment: CDR1 MNHEY and CDR2 SMNVEV (reference sequence). Trimming pared 6 bases from V and 4 bases from J, leaving 16 bases between. This CDR3 spans 15 amino acids.

The chain combines TRBV28 with TRBJ2-2; a possible D gene is TRBD1 (6 bases). Germline V CDR1 and CDR2: MDHEN, SYDVKM. This CDR3 spans 13 amino acids. V dropped 7 bases and J dropped 5 bases, with 11 bases sitting between them. The chain's CDR3 is CASTGQDTGELFF. The CDR3 bases are TGTGCCAGCACGGGACAAGATACCGGGGAGCTGTTTTTT.

This clone was recorded only once. V is TRBV9 and J is TRBJ1-6, with a tentative D call TRBD1 (6 bases). V shed 0 bases and J shed 0 bases, with 10 bases lying between them. The CDR3 is made up of 17 amino acids. In germline, CDR1 is SGDLS, CDR2 YYNGEE. For the CDR3, the DNA is TGTGCCAGCAGCGTAGGGGGACATAGCTCCTATAATTCACCCCTCCACTTT. Its protein is CASSVGGHSSYNSPLHF.

This chain uses TRBV10-3 with TRBJ1-1; no clear D gene. CDR3 length equals 15 residues. Trimming stripped 0 bases from V and 1 base from J, with 9 bases between. Per the germline V gene, CDR1 is ENHRY and CDR2 is SYGVKD. The CDR3 protein is CAISESTLSNTEAFF. As DNA, the CDR3 is TGTGCCATCAGTGAGTCGACTCTGTCGAACACTGAAGCTTTCTTT.

This chain links TRBV18 with TRBJ2-5; 8 bases line up with TRBD1. The CDR3 runs 14 residues. The J segment lost 4 bases and the V segment lost 6 bases, leaving 7 bases of the junction unmatched. Germline V lookup: CDR1 KGHSH, CDR2 LQKENI. CDR3 DNA: TGTGCCAGCTCTCCCGGACAGGGAAGAGAGACCCAGTACTTC. Its protein product is CASSPGQGRETQYF.

V and J are TRBV19 and TRBJ2-7; 9 bases agree with TRBD2. The germline V gene has CDR1 LNHDA and CDR2 SQIVND (reference sequence). V dropped 7 bases and J dropped 2; count of bases not matched to a gene: 6. This CDR3 contains 14 residues. The CDR3 nucleotides are TGTGCCAGTAAGCCTAGCGGGGTTGCCTACGAGCAGTACTTC. Translation: CASKPSGVAYEQYF.

This chain links TRBV7-8 with TRBJ2-5; possibly TRBD2 for D (5 bases). In germline, CDR1 is SGHVS, CDR2 FQNEAQ. Trimming took off 5 bases at V and 4 bases at J, with 11 bases between the two ends. This CDR3 spans 13 amino acids. The DNA of the CDR3 is TGTGCCAGCAGCGTACTAGTTCGAGAGACCCAGTACTTC. Residues: CASSVLVRETQYF.

The gene calls are TRBV2 and TRBJ2-5; TRBD1 aligns across 8 bases. Germline CDR1 and CDR2: SNHLY and FYNNEI. This CDR3 has 13 amino acids. V was pared by 3 bases and J by 3 bases, with 0 bases of the junction left unmatched. In DNA, the CDR3 is TGTGCCAGCAGTGAGGACAGGGAAGAGACCCAGTACTTC. Amino acid sequence: CASSEDREETQYF.

This sequence joins TRBV9 and TRBJ2-3, with 10 bases aligning to TRBD2. Trimming removed 0 bases from V and 4 bases from J; junction bases left unmatched: 5. Germline V lookup: CDR1 SGDLS, CDR2 YYNGEE. CDR3 length: 16 amino acids. Here the CDR3 DNA reads TGTGCCAGCAGCGTAGTAACTAGCGGGGTAGCAGATACGCAGTATTTT. This codes for CASSVVTSGVADTQYF.

This chain uses TRBV19 with TRBJ2-7; 9 bases align to TRBD2. In germline, CDR1 is LNHDA, CDR2 SQIVND (reference sequence). CDR3 length: 15 residues. The trim removed 5 bases at V and 3 bases at J, leaving 8 bases unmatched. CDR3 loop: CASSPSGAGGYEQYF. The CDR3 DNA sequence: TGTGCCAGTAGTCCCTCTGGAGCGGGAGGCTACGAGCAGTACTTC.

V is TRBV28 and J is TRBJ2-7; D is perhaps TRBD2 (6 bases). V lost 2 bases to trimming and J lost 7 bases, with 9 bases between them. CDR1 MDHEN and CDR2 SYDVKM come from the germline V gene. The CDR3 runs to 12 residues. The CDR3 nucleotides read TGTGCCAGCAGTTTAACCGGGAGAGAGCAGTACTTC. Encoded protein: CASSLTGREQYF.

The table lists this clone with a few counts. The chain couples TRBV19 to TRBJ1-1, with no clear D. The V end was cut by 7 bases, the J end by 2 bases, with 11 bases between. Germline V gives CDR1 LNHDA, CDR2 SQIVND (reference sequence). There are 13 residues in the CDR3. Written as DNA, the CDR3 is TGTGCCAGTAACCAGGACTCAAACACTGAAGCTTTCTTT. Its translation: CASNQDSNTEAFF. Variable domain in full (rest from reference TRBV19 and TRBJ1-1): DGGITQSPKYLFRKEGQNVTLSCEQNLNHDAMYWYRQDPGQGLRLIYYSQIVNDFQKGDIAEGYSVSREKKESFPLTVTSAQKNPTAFYLCASNQDSNTEAFFGQGTRLTVV.

This clone was seen a handful of times. V is TRBV5-6 and J is TRBJ1-5; no reliable D call. The V gene's germline CDR1 is SGHDT and CDR2 YYEEEE. The length of the CDR3 is 15 residues. The germline V and J ends were trimmed by 2 bases and 2 bases, with 11 bases remaining between them. The CDR3, as DNA: TGTGCCAGCAGCTTTTCCACCGGGGGCAATCAGCCCCAGCATTTT. As protein: CASSFSTGGNQPQHF. Variable domain in full (rest from reference TRBV5-6 and TRBJ1-5): DAGVTQSPTHLIKTRGQQVTLRCSPKSGHDTVSWYQQALGQGPQFIFQYYEEEERQRGNFPDRFSGHQFPNYSSELNVNALLLGDSALYLCASSFSTGGNQPQHFGDGTRLSIL.

The V gene is TRBV18, the J gene TRBJ1-1; D call uncertain. Trimming cost V 2 bases and J 1 base, with 5 bases left between them. Per germline, CDR1 KGHSH and CDR2 LQKENI. The length of the CDR3 is 13 residues. Here the CDR3 reads CASSPIRNTEAFF. CDR3 bases: TGTGCCAGCTCACCAATTCGGAACACTGAAGCTTTCTTT. Combining the CDR3 with reference TRBV18 and TRBJ1-1 gives the whole variable domain NAGVMQNPRHLVRRRGQEARLRCSPMKGHSHVYWYRQLPEEGLKFMVYLQKENIIDESGMPKERFSAEFPKEGPSILRIQQVVRGDSAAYFCASSPIRNTEAFFGQGTRLTVV.

The J gene is TRBJ2-7, the V gene TRBV10-3, with 12 bases identical to TRBD2. This CDR3 comprises 15 residues. The germline V gene encodes CDR1 ENHRY and CDR2 SYGVKD. Trimming cost V 5 bases and J 1 base; bases outside gene matches: 3. DNA of the CDR3: TGTGCCATCAGTCGGACTAGCGGGAAATCCTACGAGCAGTACTTC. It codes for CAISRTSGKSYEQYF.

The chain has TRBV6-5 and TRBJ2-3; maybe TRBD2 (6 bases). Germline-derived CDR1 and CDR2 are MNHEY and SVGAGI. This CDR3 contains 15 residues. The V gene lost 2 bases and the J gene lost 3 bases, with 12 bases spanning the gap. Here the CDR3 reads CASSYRGKVTDTQYF. Here the CDR3 DNA reads TGTGCCAGCAGTTACCGGGGGAAAGTGACAGATACGCAGTATTTT.

The chain carries TRBV7-6 and TRBJ2-2; 10 bases match TRBD2. The V gene end was trimmed by 4 bases and the J gene end by 6 bases; junction bases not matched to a gene: 11. This CDR3 has 17 amino acids. CDR1 is SGHVS, CDR2 FNYEAQ, per germline. The CDR3 DNA reads TGTGCCAGCAGCTGGGCTCTAGCGGGAGTGTTTGCCGGGGAGCTGTTTTTT. Protein: CASSWALAGVFAGELFF.

This chain joins TRBV3-1 (or the pseudogene TRBV3-2) and TRBJ2-5; 7 nucleotides agree with TRBD1. Germline V CDR1 and CDR2: LGHDT, YNNKEL (reference sequence). This CDR3 has 14 residues. V trimming: 4 bases; J trimming: 5 bases; junction bases outside the gene matches: 7. Written as DNA, the CDR3 is TGTGCCAGCAGCCGAACAGGGGAACGGGAGACCCAGTACTTC. Translating gives CASSRTGERETQYF.

In DNA form, the CDR3 reads TGTGCCATCAGTGAGTCTGCGAAGGGGGTAGAGACCCAGTACTTC. As protein: CAISESAKGVETQYF. V and J are TRBV10-3 and TRBJ2-5, with D perhaps TRBD1 (6 bases). Germline V CDR1 and CDR2: ENHRY, SYGVKD. Trimming took 0 bases from V and 4 from J, leaving 12 bases between them. The CDR3 consists of 15 residues.

This clone was seen a single time. The genes are TRBV5-4 and TRBJ2-5; D is uncertain. This CDR3 comprises 15 residues. From germline, CDR1 is SGHNT and CDR2 YYREEE (reference sequence). V gave up 3 bases and J gave up 2 bases, with 14 bases separating them. The CDR3 DNA reads TGTGCCAGCAGCTCGTCCGGAGCTAGGCAAGAGACCCAGTACTTC. Amino acid sequence: CASSSSGARQETQYF.

This clone is a singleton in its sample. The chain combines TRBV3-1 (or the pseudogene TRBV3-2) with TRBJ1-1; TRBD1 matches at 9 bases. J was trimmed by 4 bases and V by 3 bases; bases with no gene match: 6. Germline V gene sequence: CDR1 LGHDT, CDR2 YNNKEL (reference sequence). CDR3 length: 15 amino acids. DNA of the CDR3: TGTGCCAGCAGCCAGGCGGACAGGGGAGGCACTGAAGCTTTCTTT. Encoded protein: CASSQADRGGTEAFF.

The chain has TRBV11-3 and TRBJ2-3; TRBD2 matches 12 bases. The V gene end was trimmed by 4 bases and the J gene end by 2 bases; junction bases not matched to a gene: 10. The CDR3 sequence is 18 residues long. Germline-derived CDR1 and CDR2 are SGHNT and YENEEA. The CDR3 sequence is CASSSGLAGGDTTDTQYF. As DNA, the CDR3 is TGTGCCAGCAGCTCGGGACTAGCGGGCGGGGACACCACAGATACGCAGTATTTT.

V usage is TRBV24-1 and J usage is TRBJ1-1; D may be TRBD1 (6 bases). This CDR3 is built from 13 residues. The ends were cut back, 5 bases at V and 4 bases at J, with 10 bases in the middle. Germline values: CDR1 KGHDR, CDR2 SFDVKD. For the CDR3, the DNA is TGTGCCACCAGTGTAAGGGGGTCCACTGAAGCTTTCTTT. It codes for CATSVRGSTEAFF.

This clone is a singleton in its sample. This chain links TRBV6-5 with TRBJ2-3; 7 nucleotides agree with TRBD2. Germline CDR1 reads MNHEY; CDR2 reads SVGAGI. J gave up 2 bases and V 8 bases, and 4 bases lay outside the gene matches. This CDR3 comprises 13 residues. CDR3 DNA: TGTGCCAGCGGGGGGGGTCTCACAGATACGCAGTATTTT. It yields the protein CASGGGLTDTQYF.

The chain recombines TRBV28 with TRBJ2-1, with 7 bases aligning to TRBD2. The CDR3 has 15 residues. Germline CDR1 is MDHEN and CDR2 is SYDVKM. Trimming cost V 8 bases and J 8 bases; bases outside gene matches: 15. CDR3 sequence reads: CASPPGGGPVDEQFF. The CDR3 coding sequence is TGTGCCAGCCCGCCGGGAGGCGGACCTGTGGATGAGCAGTTCTTC.

The chain is built from TRBV3-1 (or the pseudogene TRBV3-2) and TRBJ1-5; a weak D match, TRBD1 (6 bases). The CDR3 has 17 amino acids. V lost 4 bases and J lost 3, with 19 bases in between. Germline V gene sequence: CDR1 LGHDT, CDR2 YNNKEL (reference sequence). The CDR3 DNA sequence: TGTGCCAGCAGCCTTCCCGGGACACGGTGGATCAATCAGCCCCAGCATTTT. Translated: CASSLPGTRWINQPQHF.